These 24 T cell receptor beta chains came from one sample sequenced in a study of vaccination and CD4 T cells after COVID-19. Treatment in this sample: roughly 10-day PBMC culture with coronavirus spike peptide pools or control peptides (ViraFEST assay). The study sequenced cultured CD4+ T cell DNA using the Oncomine TCR Beta short-read assay. MiXCR, applied by TCRdb to the PCR reads, yields one record per CDR3 protein. The sample records about 7,600 distinct CDR3 sequences, around a fifth being singletons. Their recognized antigens are unknown. The input for sequencing was CD4+ T cells from blood, cultured in vitro, taken after SARS-CoV-2 vaccination. The source is a human donor who had recovered from COVID-19.

In its sample, this clonotype is medium-sized. The chain links TRBV20-1 to TRBJ1-6; 7 bases map to TRBD1. Germline V CDR1 and CDR2: DFQATT, SNEGSKA (reference sequence). The CDR3 spans 15 residues. The trim removed 1 base at V and 8 bases at J, leaving 8 bases unmatched. The CDR3 here is CSARGGGQFDSPLHF. The CDR3 DNA is TGCAGTGCTAGAGGAGGGGGACAGTTTGATTCACCCCTCCACTTT.

The genes are TRBV15 and TRBJ2-5, with 7 positions matching TRBD2. Germline assignment: CDR1 LNHNV and CDR2 YYDKDF (reference sequence). J was trimmed by 5 bases and V by 1 base; bases with no gene match: 4. CDR3 length: 14 residues. The CDR3 DNA reads as TGTGCCACCAGCAGAGGGGGGGGGGGGGAGACCCAGTACTTC. Protein sequence: CATSRGGGGETQYF. Together with reference TRBV15 and TRBJ2-5, the CDR3 gives the full variable domain: DAMVIQNPRYQVTQFGKPVTLSCSQTLNHNVMYWYQQKSSQAPKLLFHYYDKDFNNEADTPDNFQSRRPNTSFCFLDIRSPGLGDTAMYLCATSRGGGGETQYFGPGTRLLVL.

This clonotype was counted between two and nine times. CDR3 protein: CASSYGGTGYEQYF. The CDR3 nucleotides read TGTGCCAGCAGTTACGGTGGGACAGGCTACGAGCAGTACTTC. V and J are TRBV6-5 and TRBJ2-7, with TRBD1 matching over 8 bases. Per the germline V gene, CDR1 is MNHEY and CDR2 is SVGAGI. The CDR3 length is 14 residues. Trimming took 2 bases from V and 3 from J; bases not matched to a gene: 3.

As for this clonotype: With a much larger clone just one base away, this may be a read error. This CDR3 fails to terminate in the conserved phenylalanine or tryptophan, so it likely reflects a read error. The V call is TRBV7-9, the J call TRBJ2-5; 8 nucleotides align to TRBD2. CDR3 length: 14 amino acids. From germline, CDR1 is SEHNR and CDR2 FQNEAQ (reference sequence). The V and J ends lost 6 bases and 3 bases, in that order; junction bases with no gene match: 6. The CDR3 DNA sequence: TGTGCCAGCAGAGTCTCCGGGAGGGAAGAGACCCAGTACTCC. Translating gives CASRVSGREETQYS.

This clonotype is labeled as medium-sized. This chain links TRBV29-1 with TRBJ2-1; TRBD1 matches 8 bases. Germline V gene lookup returns CDR1 SQVTM and CDR2 ANQGSEA. The length of the CDR3 is 13 residues. V lost 3 bases, J lost 10 bases, and 8 bases stayed unmatched. CDR3 bases: TGCAGCGTTGATGGGACAGGCGCAGGAGAGCAGTTCTTC. Residues: CSVDGTGAGEQFF.

By share, this clonotype ranks as medium-sized (0.01 to 0.1%). The J gene is TRBJ2-5, the V gene TRBV15; weak D call: TRBD1 (5 bases). CDR3 length: 14 amino acids. Per the germline V gene, CDR1 is LNHNV and CDR2 is YYDKDF (reference sequence). V was pared by 0 bases and J by 4 bases, with 9 bases between. The CDR3 sequence: CATSRDLQGETQYF. In DNA, the CDR3 is TGTGCCACCAGCAGAGATCTGCAGGGAGAGACCCAGTACTTC.

This clonotype was recorded a few times. This rearrangement joins TRBV6-1 to TRBJ1-6; D is unclear. Trimming removed 6 bases at V and 6 bases at J, with 9 bases between. The CDR3 contains 13 residues. Germline CDR1 MNHNS, CDR2 SASEGT. Here the CDR3 reads CASSRAPNSPLHF. Written as DNA, the CDR3 is TGTGCCAGCAGCCGGGCCCCTAATTCACCCCTCCACTTT.

Here the CDR3 DNA reads TGTGCCAGCAGCGTAGGGGACGGGCAGACCAATGAGCAGTTCTTC. Translation: CASSVGDGQTNEQFF. V gene TRBV9 combines with J gene TRBJ2-1; tentatively, D is TRBD1 or TRBD2 (5 bases each). Germline V lookup: CDR1 SGDLS, CDR2 YYNGEE. The CDR3 runs to 15 residues. V lost 0 bases and J 6 bases, leaving 13 bases between the germline ends.

This clonotype rates as medium-sized (0.01 to 0.1%). The V gene is TRBV20-1, the J gene TRBJ2-5; 13 bases map to TRBD2. The V gene end was trimmed by 2 bases and the J gene end by 4 bases; junction bases not matched to a gene: 1. CDR1 and CDR2 (germline): DFQATT, SNEGSKA (reference sequence). The length of the CDR3 is 14 residues. The CDR3 nucleotides are TGCAGTGCTAGACGGACTAGCGGGGGAGAGACCCAGTACTTC. Protein product: CSARRTSGGETQYF.

This clonotype was observed a handful of times. The chain recombines TRBV11-3 with TRBJ2-3, with 12 bases matching TRBD2. The CDR3 consists of 16 residues. With 5 bases clipped from V and 6 bases from J, the junction kept 9 bases outside the gene matches. From germline, CDR1 is SGHNT and CDR2 YENEEA. CDR3 residues: CASSPPTSGGLDTQYF. CDR3 bases: TGTGCCAGCAGCCCCCCCACTAGCGGGGGGTTGGATACGCAGTATTTT.

The J gene is TRBJ1-2, the V gene TRBV5-6; D is ambiguous. Germline V lookup: CDR1 SGHDT, CDR2 YYEEEE. Trimming removed 5 bases at V and 2 bases at J, with 10 bases between. The CDR3 covers 13 residues. CDR3 residues: CASRPEYNYGYTF. The CDR3 bases are TGTGCCAGCAGGCCGGAGTACAACTATGGCTACACCTTC.

This clonotype is medium-sized (0.01 to 0.1%) by share. The CDR3 region has the DNA TGTGCCAGCAGTGAACAACCGGACGTCGGGCAGGGCTATGGCTACACCTTC. The encoded protein is CASSEQPDVGQGYGYTF. This chain links TRBV6-1 with TRBJ1-2; possible D gene TRBD1, 5 bases. This CDR3 contains 17 residues. The V end was cut by 2 bases, the J end by 4 bases, with 20 bases between. Germline V CDR1 and CDR2: MNHNS, SASEGT.

The rearrangement uses TRBV10-3 and TRBJ2-3; the match to TRBD1 covers 7 bases. Germline loops: CDR1 ENHRY, CDR2 SYGVKD. V lost 10 bases, J lost 2 bases, and 3 bases stayed unmatched. This CDR3 has 12 amino acids. The CDR3 spells CATGQNTDTQYF. The CDR3 nucleotides are TGTGCCACGGGACAGAACACAGATACGCAGTATTTT.

This rearrangement joins TRBV6-5 to TRBJ2-1; D is undetermined. V was trimmed by 0 bases and J by 9 bases, leaving 9 bases between them. Germline V CDR1 and CDR2: MNHEY, SVGAGI. The CDR3 runs 13 residues. CDR3 nucleotides: TGTGCCAGCAGTTACTCGTCGTATGGTGAGCAGTTCTTC. It is translated as CASSYSSYGEQFF.

In this sample, this clonotype turned up once. The V and J genes are TRBV11-2 and TRBJ1-1; D is unresolved. Germline CDR1 SGHAT, CDR2 FQNNGV. Between the trimmed V and J ends, which lost 3 bases and 5 bases, there was a span of 13 bases. This CDR3 region has 14 residues. The CDR3 DNA reads as TGTGCCAGCAGCTTGGGGAGGGATAGGACTGAAGCTTTCTTT. Residues: CASSLGRDRTEAFF. The full variable domain, completed using reference TRBV11-2 and TRBJ1-1, is EAGVAQSPRYKIIEKRQSVAFWCNPISGHATLYWYQQILGQGPKLLIQFQNNGVVDDSQLPKDRFSAERLKGVDSTLKIQPAKLEDSAVYLCASSLGRDRTEAFFGQGTRLTVV.

This clonotype has a handful of counts. This rearrangement joins TRBV28 to TRBJ2-7; 9 bases match TRBD1. The length of the CDR3 is 15 residues. Germline trimming cut 1 base from V and 2 bases from J; bases unmatched to any gene: 3. Germline V lookup: CDR1 MDHEN, CDR2 SYDVKM. The CDR3 spells CASSLLGTGPYEQYF. CDR3 nucleotide sequence: TGTGCCAGCAGTTTATTAGGGACAGGGCCCTACGAGCAGTACTTC.

This clonotype has more than one count but fewer than ten. This chain joins TRBV6-1 and TRBJ2-3; possible D gene TRBD2, 5 bases. V gave up 3 bases and J gave up 7 bases, with 17 bases separating them. The CDR3 spans 15 residues. Germline loops: CDR1 MNHNS, CDR2 SASEGT. The CDR3 loop is CASSDRVPGGNTQYF. CDR3 DNA: TGTGCCAGCAGTGACCGGGTCCCCGGAGGTAATACGCAGTATTTT.

This chain connects TRBV29-1 to TRBJ2-7; maybe TRBD2 (7 bases). The germline V gene encodes CDR1 SQVTM and CDR2 ANQGSEA. This CDR3 has 13 amino acids. Between the trimmed V and J ends, which lost 6 bases and 7 bases, there was a span of 19 bases. This chain's CDR3 is CSVRTVLGGEQYF. CDR3 DNA sequence: TGCAGCGTCAGGACAGTGCTCGGGGGGGAGCAGTACTTC.

V usage is TRBV28 and J usage is TRBJ2-7; no definite D call. This CDR3 spans 15 amino acids. Per germline, CDR1 MDHEN and CDR2 SYDVKM. The V end lost 1 base, the J end lost 2 bases, and 12 bases lay between the germline ends. The CDR3 DNA is TGTGCCAGCAGTTTATCGGGCACTCTCGCCTACGAGCAGTACTTC. Translation: CASSLSGTLAYEQYF. The whole variable domain, filled in from reference TRBV28 and TRBJ2-7, reads DVKVTQSSRYLVKRTGEKVFLECVQDMDHENMFWYRQDPGLGLRLIYFSYDVKMKEKGDIPEGYSVSREKKERFSLILESASTNQTSMYLCASSLSGTLAYEQYFGPGTRLTVT.

The V gene is TRBV19, the J gene TRBJ1-1, with D possibly matching TRBD1 (6 bases). V was trimmed by 5 bases and J by 0 bases, leaving 10 bases between them. This CDR3 has 14 residues. Germline V gene lookup returns CDR1 LNHDA and CDR2 SQIVND (reference sequence). The CDR3 region is CASSVDSLNTEAFF. CDR3 bases: TGTGCCAGTAGTGTGGACAGCCTGAACACTGAAGCTTTCTTT.

The chain couples TRBV6-5 to TRBJ2-3; D might be TRBD2 (6 bases). The CDR3 is 16 amino acids. The V gene's germline CDR1 is MNHEY and CDR2 SVGAGI. V was pared by 4 bases and J by 0 bases, with 14 bases between. The CDR3 DNA reads as TGTGCCAGCAGTTTAGGGACTCTGACGAGCACAGATACGCAGTATTTT. Its protein is CASSLGTLTSTDTQYF.

This clonotype is labeled as medium-sized. This chain connects TRBV20-1 to TRBJ1-5; 9 bases are shared with TRBD1. Trimming at V came to 1 base and at J to 6 bases, leaving 7 bases not matched to a gene. CDR3 size: 15 residues. The germline CDR1 and CDR2 sequences are DFQATT and SNEGSKA (reference sequence). CDR3 sequence: CSARVSQGASQPQHF. The CDR3 region has the DNA TGCAGTGCTAGAGTATCACAGGGGGCAAGTCAGCCCCAGCATTTT.

This clonotype was seen repeatedly, ten times or more. V is TRBV12-3 or TRBV12-4 and J is TRBJ2-5, with D perhaps TRBD1 or TRBD2 (5 bases each). V was pared by 8 bases and J by 5 bases, with 21 bases between. The CDR3 totals 15 residues. CDR3 coding DNA: TGTGCCAGCTCGGTAGCCAATGGGGACCGGGAGACCCAGTACTTC. It translates to CASSVANGDRETQYF.

The chain has TRBV6-1 and TRBJ1-3; D is unresolved. The CDR3 extends over 15 amino acids. The V and J ends lost 5 bases and 0 bases respectively, with 11 bases between them. Germline CDR1 reads MNHNS; CDR2 reads SASEGT. The chain's CDR3 is CASSLGPGSGNTIYF. CDR3 DNA sequence: TGTGCCAGCAGTCTCGGACCGGGCTCTGGAAACACCATATATTTT.